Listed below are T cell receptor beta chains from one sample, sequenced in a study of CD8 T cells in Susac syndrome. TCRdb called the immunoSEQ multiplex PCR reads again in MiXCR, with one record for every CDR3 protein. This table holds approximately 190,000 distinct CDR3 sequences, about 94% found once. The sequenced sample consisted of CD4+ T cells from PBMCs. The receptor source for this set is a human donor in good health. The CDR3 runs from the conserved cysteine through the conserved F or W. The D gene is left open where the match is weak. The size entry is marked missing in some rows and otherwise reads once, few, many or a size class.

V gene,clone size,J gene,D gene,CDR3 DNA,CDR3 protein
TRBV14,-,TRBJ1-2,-,TGTGCCAGCAGCCAACAGACAGGCTTCTCCTCATATGGCTACACCTTC,CASSQQTGFSSYGYTF
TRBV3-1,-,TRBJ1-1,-,TGTGCCAGCAGCCTACTCTCCTCAAGGGACCGGCGAGCTTTCTTT,CASSLLSSRDRRAFF
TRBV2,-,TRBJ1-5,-,TGTGCCAGCAGTGCAGGGTTGAACCAGCCCCAGCATTTT,CASSAGLNQPQHF
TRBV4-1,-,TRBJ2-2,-,TGCGCCAGCAGCCACTTACCAGGTCGGGGGAACACCGGGGAGCTGTTTTTT,CASSHLPGRGNTGELFF
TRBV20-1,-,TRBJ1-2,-,TGCAGTGCCCATATCAGGGTCTATGGCTACACCTTC,CSAHIRVYGYTF
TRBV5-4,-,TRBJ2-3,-,TGTGCCAGCAGCTTGGACCCGAGATGGACAGATACGCAGTATTTT,CASSLDPRWTDTQYF
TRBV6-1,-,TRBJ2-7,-,TGTGCCAGCAGCCGGTCTGTCTCCTACGAGCAGTACTTC,CASSRSVSYEQYF
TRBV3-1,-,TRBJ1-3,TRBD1,TGTGCCAGCAGCCAAAAGACAGGGGGACCTGGAAACACCATATATTTT,CASSQKTGGPGNTIYF
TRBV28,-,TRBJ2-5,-,TGTGCCAGCAGCTCCATTAGTCGAGCTTGGGGGGCCCAGTACTTC,CASSSISRAWGAQYF
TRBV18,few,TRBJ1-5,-,TGTGCCAGCTCACCAACAGGAGGGCGCGTGACGGGGATTAGCAATCAGCCCCAGCATTTT,CASSPTGGRVTGISNQPQHF
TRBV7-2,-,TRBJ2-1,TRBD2,TGTGCCAGCAGCTCCGCCGGGACTAGCGGGCGAGAGCAGTTCTTC,CASSSAGTSGREQFF
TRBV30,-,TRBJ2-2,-,TGTGCCTACAGGGCCACCGGGGAGCTGTTTTTT,CAYRATGELFF
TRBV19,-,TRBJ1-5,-,TGTGCCAGTAGTAGAGAGGAGGTGAGGCCCCAGCATTTT,CASSREEVRPQHF
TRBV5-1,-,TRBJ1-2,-,TGCGCCAGCAGCTTGGGTGGAGGGCATGGCTACACCTTC,CASSLGGGHGYTF